The 28 T cell receptor beta chains reported below all come from one sample, sequenced in a study of T cells after posttransplantation cyclophosphamide. This table comes from immunoSEQ multiplex PCR, and its TCRdb copy is limited to in-frame clones, with some not included. This sample has about 15,000 clones, with 84% found just once. Methotrexate plus calcineurin inhibitor accompanied controls' myeloablative marrow transplants; sampling was 1 year later. The source was PBMCs, collected 371 days after allogeneic stem cell transplant with calcineurin inhibitor and methotrexate. The receptors stem from a male patient between 18 and 35 years old who received an allogeneic stem cell transplant from a related donor, was CMV-positive, and had no GVHD. Some T cells here may be from the graft donor.

The chain uses TRBV10-3 and TRBJ2-7; 13 nucleotides agree with TRBD2. Germline CDR1 is ENHRY and CDR2 is SYGVKD. J gave up 2 bases and V 6 bases, and 4 bases lay outside the gene matches. This CDR3 comprises 15 residues. The CDR3: CAIRQGLAGAYEQYF. In DNA form, the CDR3 reads TGTGCCATCAGGCAAGGACTAGCGGGAGCCTACGAGCAGTACTTC.

The chain has TRBV11-2 and TRBJ2-5; D is perhaps TRBD1 (5 bases). Trimming took off 3 bases at V and 5 bases at J, with 7 bases between the two ends. The CDR3 runs to 12 residues. Per germline, CDR1 SGHAT and CDR2 FQNNGV. This CDR3 is CASSLWGETQYF. Here the CDR3 DNA reads TGTGCCAGCAGCTTGTGGGGCGAGACCCAGTACTTC.

This clone was counted a few times. The chain combines TRBV2 with TRBJ1-1, with D uncertain. Germline V CDR1 and CDR2: SNHLY, FYNNEI. This CDR3 has 9 amino acids. V lost 7 bases and J lost 6, with 3 bases in between. CDR3 in amino acids: CASTAEAFF. In DNA, the CDR3 is TGTGCCAGCACAGCTGAAGCTTTCTTT.

This clone was detected a few times. This sequence joins TRBV28 and TRBJ2-7; 11 nucleotides align to TRBD2. The V segment lost 0 bases and the J segment 7 bases; nucleotides outside the gene matches: 11. Per the germline V gene, CDR1 is MDHEN and CDR2 is SYDVKM. The CDR3 is 17 amino acids. The CDR3 is CASSLWELAGGPGEQYF. The CDR3 nucleotides are TGTGCCAGCAGTTTATGGGAGTTAGCGGGAGGGCCGGGGGAGCAGTACTTC.

The CDR3 DNA follows: TGTGCCAGCAGCCCTACTAGCGGGAGGGCATCCAGTGAGCAGTTCTTC. It yields the protein CASSPTSGRASSEQFF. The chain couples TRBV7-2 to TRBJ2-1; 13 bases agree with TRBD2. This CDR3 spans 16 amino acids. Germline V gene sequence: CDR1 SGHTA, CDR2 FQGNSA. V trimming: 5 bases; J trimming: 9 bases; junction bases outside the gene matches: 10.

V gene TRBV6-4 combines with J gene TRBJ2-3, with D hard to call. This CDR3 is built from 15 residues. Germline values: CDR1 MRHNA, CDR2 SNTAGT. Trimming took off 3 bases at V and 0 bases at J, with 10 bases between the two ends. CDR3 amino acids: CASSEGGASTDTQYF. In DNA, the CDR3 is TGTGCCAGCAGTGAAGGCGGAGCTAGCACAGATACGCAGTATTTT.

The rearrangement uses TRBV9 and TRBJ2-3; 7 bases are shared with TRBD2. The ends lost 0 bases at V and 7 bases at J; junction bases unmatched: 8. The germline V gene encodes CDR1 SGDLS and CDR2 YYNGEE. The CDR3 has 15 amino acids. DNA of the CDR3: TGTGCCAGCAGCGTAGGTAGCGGGTCCCCCTATACGCAGTATTTT. It translates to CASSVGSGSPYTQYF.

This chain uses TRBV7-9 with TRBJ2-5; 7 bases are shared with TRBD1. The CDR3 contains 16 residues. Trimming cost V 2 bases and J 5 bases; bases outside gene matches: 11. Germline lookup yields CDR1 SEHNR and CDR2 FQNEAQ (reference sequence). The CDR3 coding sequence is TGTGCCAGCAGCTTAATTGGAACAGGGGATCGGGAGACCCAGTACTTC. Translating gives CASSLIGTGDRETQYF.

The J gene is TRBJ1-5, the V gene TRBV5-1; D is uncertain. Looked up from germline, CDR1 is SGHRS and CDR2 is YFSETQ. V dropped 0 bases and J dropped 6 bases, with 7 bases sitting between them. CDR3 length: 13 amino acids. CDR3 sequence: CASSLVVGQPQHF. The CDR3 DNA reads TGCGCCAGCAGCTTGGTAGTCGGTCAGCCCCAGCATTTT.

The chain recombines TRBV5-6 with TRBJ1-2; TRBD1 aligns across 7 bases. V gave up 0 bases and J gave up 2 bases; unmatched junction bases: 4. The CDR3 contains 15 residues. Germline CDR1 is SGHDT and CDR2 is YYEEEE. This CDR3 is CASSLGTGQNYGYTF. CDR3 nucleotides: TGTGCCAGCAGCTTGGGGACGGGACAGAACTATGGCTACACCTTC.

The chain is built from TRBV6-1 and TRBJ2-6; TRBD1 agrees at 11 bases. Trimming cost V 2 bases and J 0 bases; bases outside gene matches: 15. The CDR3 covers 22 residues. Germline V gives CDR1 MNHNS, CDR2 SASEGT. The CDR3 sequence is CASSEWGQGVSPLSSGANVLTF. The DNA of the CDR3 is TGTGCCAGCAGTGAATGGGGACAGGGGGTCTCTCCTCTTAGCTCTGGGGCCAACGTCCTGACTTTC.

The CDR3 coding sequence is TGTGCCAGCAGCTTCGGGAGGGACACTGAAGCTTTCTTT. This sequence encodes CASSFGRDTEAFF. V gene TRBV7-2 combines with J gene TRBJ1-1, with unresolved D. The V end lost 3 bases, the J end lost 3 bases, and 8 bases lay between the germline ends. In germline, CDR1 is SGHTA, CDR2 FQGNSA. The CDR3 length is 13 residues.

This clone is medium-sized. The rearrangement uses TRBV5-1 and TRBJ2-7; 8 bases fit TRBD2. V dropped 0 bases and J dropped 5; count of bases not matched to a gene: 10. Looked up from germline, CDR1 is SGHRS and CDR2 is YFSETQ. This CDR3 has 16 residues. CDR3 residues: CASSLEQAGGLDEQYF. CDR3 coding DNA: TGCGCCAGCAGCTTGGAACAGGCGGGAGGCCTCGACGAGCAGTACTTC.

This chain joins TRBV27 and TRBJ2-1; no clear D gene. Trimming stripped 6 bases from V and 10 bases from J, with 10 bases between. The CDR3 length is 11 residues. Germline V gene lookup returns CDR1 MNHEY and CDR2 SMNVEV (reference sequence). CDR3: CASSYRFEQFF. The CDR3 DNA follows: TGTGCCAGCAGCTACCGGTTCGAGCAGTTCTTC.

The CDR3 protein is CASSDKGVGANVLTF. The DNA for the CDR3 is TGTGCCAGCAGTGACAAGGGGGTAGGGGCCAACGTCCTGACTTTC. The rearrangement joins TRBV6-4 to TRBJ2-6; tentative D call: TRBD1 (6 bases). The CDR3 extends over 15 amino acids. The germline gives CDR1 MRHNA, CDR2 SNTAGT. Trimming pared 2 bases from V and 4 bases from J, leaving 9 bases between.

This chain uses TRBV9 with TRBJ2-1; weak D call: TRBD2 (6 bases). Germline-derived CDR1 and CDR2 are SGDLS and YYNGEE. The CDR3 is 16 residues long. Trimming took off 0 bases at V and 12 bases at J, with 22 bases between the two ends. CDR3 amino acids: CASSVAISGTSVGQFF. DNA of the CDR3: TGTGCCAGCAGCGTAGCTATAAGTGGGACTTCTGTAGGGCAGTTCTTC.

The J gene is TRBJ2-7, the V gene TRBV5-6; maybe TRBD1 (6 bases). The germline V gene encodes CDR1 SGHDT and CDR2 YYEEEE. V lost 4 bases to trimming and J lost 4 bases, with 6 bases between them. The CDR3 consists of 11 residues. This CDR3 is CASSQGYEQYF. The CDR3 region has the DNA TGTGCCAGCAGCCAGGGGTACGAGCAGTACTTC.

This clone was found once. The chain has TRBV2 and TRBJ1-5, with 7 bases aligning to TRBD1. V shed 5 bases, J shed 2 bases, and the junction held 3 bases outside the gene matches. The germline V gene encodes CDR1 SNHLY and CDR2 FYNNEI. This CDR3 has 14 amino acids. CDR3 in amino acids: CASSYQGGNQPQHF. DNA of the CDR3: TGTGCCAGCAGTTACCAGGGGGGCAATCAGCCCCAGCATTTT.

This chain joins TRBV7-9 and TRBJ2-1; 9 positions agree with TRBD2. CDR3 length: 15 residues. Germline V gives CDR1 SEHNR, CDR2 FQNEAQ (reference sequence). J lost 4 bases, V lost 2 bases, and 3 bases had no gene match. CDR3 DNA: TGTGCCAGCAGCTTATCCAGCGGGAGGTACAATGAGCAGTTCTTC. Translated, it gives CASSLSSGRYNEQFF.

The chain uses TRBV5-8 and TRBJ2-3; 8 nucleotides agree with TRBD1. This CDR3 contains 14 residues. J lost 8 bases, V lost 5 bases, and 10 bases had no gene match. Germline V gene sequence: CDR1 SGHTS, CDR2 YDEGEE. CDR3 nucleotides: TGTGCCAGCAGTCCGGGACAGGCATACCCTACGCAGTATTTT. Translating gives CASSPGQAYPTQYF.

The chain carries TRBV9 and TRBJ1-5; tentatively, D is TRBD1 (5 bases). The CDR3 has 13 residues. Trimming removed 7 bases at V and 5 bases at J, with 13 bases between. Germline CDR1 reads SGDLS; CDR2 reads YYNGEE. The DNA for the CDR3 is TGTGCCAGCGACGACAGAGACTATCAGCCCCAGCATTTT. The encoded protein is CASDDRDYQPQHF. Full variable domain (remainder filled in from reference TRBV9 and TRBJ1-5): DSGVTQTPKHLITATGQRVTLRCSPRSGDLSVYWYQQSLDQGLQFLIQYYNGEERAKGNILERFSAQQFPDLHSELNLSSLELGDSALYFCASDDRDYQPQHFGDGTRLSIL.

The count of this clone is one. The junction shows a germline mismatch at one end, possibly a read error. The chain recombines TRBV9 with TRBJ2-1; 10 nucleotides match TRBD2. The CDR3 has 18 amino acids. CDR1 and CDR2 from the germline V gene are SGDLS and YYNGEE. CDR3 in amino acids: CASSVEGSGGSSYSEQFF. The CDR3, as DNA: TGTGCCAGCAGCGTAGAAGGTAGCGGGGGGAGCTCCTACAGTGAGCAGTTCTTC. Looking up the rest from reference TRBV9 and TRBJ2-1 gives the full variable domain: DSGVTQTPKHLITATGQRVTLRCSPRSGDLSVYWYQQSLDQGLQFLIQYYNGEERAKGNILERFSAQQFPDLHSELNLSSLELGDSALYFCASSVEGSGGSSYSEQFFGPGTRLTVL.

This clone turned up a few times. The chain uses TRBV10-2 and TRBJ1-5; TRBD1 might be the D (6 bases). The V gene's germline CDR1 is WSHSY and CDR2 SAAADI. The V gene lost 2 bases and the J gene lost 1 base, with 15 bases spanning the gap. CDR3 length equals 17 residues. CDR3 sequence (DNA): TGCGCCAGCAGTGAGCCACAGGGATCCCTAAGCAATCAGCCCCAGCATTTT. This codes for CASSEPQGSLSNQPQHF.

Only one count was recorded for this clone. The chain has TRBV7-8 and TRBJ2-1; tentative D call: TRBD2 (5 bases). The V end lost 8 bases, the J end lost 9 bases, and 11 bases lay between the germline ends. The CDR3 extends over 11 amino acids. Germline CDR1 is SGHVS and CDR2 is FQNEAQ. CDR3 bases: TGTGCCAGCGGGTCGGGGAGTGAGCAGTTCTTC. Its protein product is CASGSGSEQFF.

This clone appeared a single time. The chain has TRBV28 and TRBJ2-5; TRBD2 might be the D (7 bases). With 7 bases removed from V and 4 bases from J, the gap between germline ends came to 19 bases. CDR1 and CDR2 from the germline V gene are MDHEN and SYDVKM. The CDR3 has 15 residues. This chain's CDR3 is CASTWGGQGRETQYF. The CDR3 region has the DNA TGTGCCAGCACCTGGGGGGGGCAGGGTAGAGAGACCCAGTACTTC.

This sequence joins TRBV7-2 and TRBJ2-7, with D perhaps matching TRBD1 (5 bases). V dropped 0 bases and J dropped 6 bases, with 12 bases sitting between them. The CDR3 length is 14 residues. Per the germline V gene, CDR1 is SGHTA and CDR2 is FQGNSA. The CDR3 DNA reads TGTGCCAGCAGCTTAGCAGGGGCGCGTGGCGAGCAGTACTTC. Protein product: CASSLAGARGEQYF.

This clone was picked up one time. V is TRBV2 and J is TRBJ2-7; TRBD1 matches at 9 bases. Germline V lookup: CDR1 SNHLY, CDR2 FYNNEI. This CDR3 comprises 14 residues. Trimming took 7 bases from V and 2 from J; bases not matched to a gene: 6. CDR3 bases: TGTGCCAGCAAGGGGACAGGGAGTGCCTACGAGCAGTACTTC. This sequence encodes CASKGTGSAYEQYF.

The chain links TRBV9 to TRBJ2-3, with 14 bases that match TRBD2. Trimming took 3 bases from V and 7 from J; bases not matched to a gene: 7. The length of the CDR3 is 16 residues. Germline V gene data show CDR1 as SGDLS and CDR2 as YYNGEE. CDR3 in DNA: TGTGCCAGCAGCGCAGGACTAGCGGGAGGAGATAATACGCAGTATTTT. Its protein is CASSAGLAGGDNTQYF.